This T cell receptor beta chain emerged from a study of cytomegalovirus exposure and HLA in healthy donors. For the study at large: Earlier findings included about 120 million unique TCR beta sequences obtained from 170 million or so T cells. Drawn from HLA-typed donors, approximately 86 million unique TCRs were held in an early data release.

With regard to this clone: Its antigen remains unknown.

Study outcomes and limitations: In an earlier analysis, productive rearrangement rates for most beta V segments clustered near 87% or 30%.

J gave up 6 bases and V 0 bases, and 0 bases lay outside the gene matches. Germline CDR1 is LGHNA and CDR2 is YSLEER. The CDR3 consists of 13 residues. The PCR contained 60 Vbeta and 13 Jbeta primers. Some clones are missing from TCRdb's copy, which holds only in-frame ones; the method was immunoSEQ multiplex PCR. Here the sample table reports about 74,000 clones. This receptor was identified in a female donor in good health and CMV-seropositive. Sequencing input: PBMCs. This chain connects TRBV4-3 to TRBJ2-3; the match to TRBD2 covers 7 bases. CDR3 sequence reads: CASSQDSGDTQYF. The CDR3 coding sequence is TGCGCCAGCAGCCAAGATAGCGGGGATACGCAGTATTTT.